This note documents a single T cell receptor (beta chain) sequence. Germline values: CDR1 SGHNT, CDR2 YENEEA. This CDR3 is 15 amino acids long. The V end was cut by 1 base, the J end by 3 bases, with 13 bases between. TCRdb re-analysed the 5' RACE reads in MiXCR, keeping a single row per CDR3 protein. The sample has 530,000 or so distinct CDR3 sequences, roughly 17% seen once. This record comes from a study of T-cell memory formation after mild COVID-19. This chain connects TRBV11-3 to TRBJ2-7; no clear D. This clonotype was sampled from an adult woman who had mild COVID-19 (a few samples of this study predate the infection). Cell type and time point are not known. The sequencing input was PBMCs or a T cell subset sorted from them (not recorded which). The CDR3 sequence: CASSLAEERVYEQYF. The CDR3, as DNA: TGTGCCAGCAGCTTAGCCGAGGAAAGGGTCTACGAGCAGTACTTC.